This T cell receptor beta chain appears in the sequencing data of a study of blood T cell repertoires in COVID-19 (dated by TCRdb to 2018 to 2020). Broadly, across the study: Samples covering the acute and convalescent phases of COVID-19 were provided by collaborators in the United States, Italy and Spain. The material from the prospective study consisted of cDNA or gDNA derived from T cells, B-cell-depleted T cells, or PBMCs. The dataset comprised deeply sampled blood TCRbeta repertoires from subjects exposed to, actively infected with, or recovered from COVID-19. The repertoires were made available in a free public database intended to serve as a resource for research on the immune response to SARS-CoV-2. Samples were obtained from the ongoing ImmuneRACE study (first 160 participants) and from 950 to 1,500 subjects provided by 6 global collaborators. Sample metadata almost always included a de-identified subject ID, COVID-19 status, age in years and sex. HLA class I and class II types, where available, came from metadata supplied by the sample provider rather than from assay-based typing. The paper's findings and limits, for the study overall: The quantity of clinical and demographic metadata differed by source and by participant and was supplied without curation.

Worth noting for this clone: Its recognized antigen is unknown. No base qualities exist here, and no much larger clone lies one base off it.

In Seattle, one collaborating source enrolled patients while the infection was active and tracked those patients longitudinally over the course of disease. Each collaborating institution followed its own protocols to collect whole blood in K2EDTA tubes. For TCRbeta analysis, collaborators shipped samples in one of three forms: frozen whole blood, isolated PBMCs, or DNA extracted from either of those sample types. The germline V gene encodes CDR1 SGDLS and CDR2 YYNGEE. At the junction V is shortened by 4 bases and J by 7 bases, with 18 bases in between. The CDR3 covers 14 residues, taking in both the cysteine and the phenylalanine. Only the CDR3 portion is preserved as DNA: 42 bases, with reading frame beginning at the first base. TCRbeta CDR3 regions were amplified from genomic DNA using the immunoSEQ Assay, a bias-controlled multiplex PCR. As for how the authors treated the data: The number of nucleated cells in each sample was estimated by amplification of reference gene primers within the assay. Sequence reads were collapsed and filtered to measure the absolute abundance of every unique TCRbeta CDR3 rearrangement. For each sample, productive Simpson clonality was calculated as the square root of Simpson's diversity index across productive rearrangements. TCRdb carries this immuneACCESS record with in-frame sequences only. Its versions omit some clonotypes, under half of them owing to an unresolved V gene in the studies checked, with the rest unexplained. That table gives V, J and clone size, and the DNA gave D and trimming. Here the sample has around 60,000 clones; roughly 80% occur a single time. The top ten clonotypes cover more than 15% of the sample.

This TCR came from a man aged 55-75 years with COVID-19, enrolled during active disease. The rearrangement joined TRBV9 to TRBJ2-7; the D region possibly corresponds to TRBD2 (6 bases align). Sample: peripheral blood. The base sequence is TGTGCCAGCAGCCCCCGCCGGAGGGCGGGAGAGCAGTACTTC. It encodes CASSPRRRAGEQYF.